This note documents a single T cell receptor (beta chain) sequence. This may be a read error: a much more frequent sequence differs by one nucleotide. This entry comes from a study of blood T cell repertoires in COVID-19. Using immunoSEQ multiplex PCR, the repertoire was profiled, and TCRdb retains in-frame clones only, with some absent. The data contain roughly 480,000 clones, roughly 89% of them singletons. The CDR3 length is 13 residues. Germline lookup yields CDR1 SGHNT and CDR2 YENEEA. The V gene end was trimmed by 5 bases and the J gene end by 3 bases; junction bases not matched to a gene: 3. The V gene is TRBV11-3, the J gene TRBJ1-2; 7 nucleotides agree with TRBD1. The sample was peripheral blood. The sequence came from a man aged 18-30 years with COVID-19, enrolled during active disease. CDR3 coding DNA: TGTGCCAGCAGCCGGGACAGAGACTATGGCTACACCTTC. Its translation is CASSRDRDYGYTF.